These T cell receptor beta chains were read from a single sample in a study of cytotoxic CD8 clonotypes in ibrutinib-treated CLL. The method was immunoSEQ multiplex PCR; TCRdb's version includes in-frame clones alone and lacks a portion of them. This table has fewer than 10,000 clones, under 85% appearing once. The source material was PBMCs, sampled before ibrutinib treatment. These receptors all come from a human donor with chronic lymphocytic leukemia. The CDR3 runs from the conserved cysteine through the conserved F or W. A D gene is named only where the DNA matches it firmly. Clone size is stated in some rows and not others, as once, few, many or a class when expanded.

V	J	D	size	CDR3	DNA
TRBV11-3	TRBJ2-2	.	few	CASSLGAGRTGELFF	TGTGCCAGCAGCTTAGGAGCGGGCCGCACCGGGGAGCTGTTTTTT
TRBV18	TRBJ2-2	.	.	CASSRTVPNTGELFF	TGTGCCAGCTCTCGGACCGTTCCGAACACCGGGGAGCTGTTTTTT
TRBV7-9	TRBJ1-1	.	.	CASSLTNTEAFF	TGTGCCAGCAGCTTGACGAACACTGAAGCTTTCTTT
TRBV19	TRBJ2-1	.	.	CASSIKRTSYNEQFF	TGTGCCAGTAGTATAAAAAGGACATCTTACAATGAGCAGTTCTTC
TRBV7-8	TRBJ2-3	TRBD1	.	CASSEGTGLGDTQYF	TGTGCCAGCAGCGAAGGGACAGGGTTGGGGGATACGCAGTATTTT
TRBV27	TRBJ1-1	.	few	CASSLRGTMNTEAFF	TGTGCCAGCAGTTTGAGGGGGACCATGAACACTGAAGCTTTCTTT
TRBV18	TRBJ2-3	TRBD1	.	CASSPPMGQSYTDTQYF	TGTGCCAGCTCACCACCGATGGGACAGAGCTACACAGATACGCAGTATTTT
TRBV6-1	TRBJ1-1	TRBD1	.	CASILMTGGRTEAFF	TGTGCCAGCATCCTGATGACAGGGGGGAGGACTGAAGCTTTCTTT
TRBV7-2	TRBJ2-1	.	.	CASSFGLRMEQFF	TGTGCCAGCAGCTTTGGCCTCCGGATGGAGCAGTTCTTC
TRBV28	TRBJ2-7	.	.	CASSGYSSRDGLSYEQYF	TGTGCCAGCAGCGGCTATTCATCTCGGGACGGACTCTCCTACGAGCAGTACTTC
TRBV28	TRBJ2-2	TRBD1	few	CASRTGQGNTGELFF	TGTGCCAGCAGAACCGGACAGGGAAACACCGGGGAGCTGTTTTTT
TRBV5-8	TRBJ1-1	TRBD1	.	CASSFDTGGNTEAFF	TGTGCCAGCAGCTTCGATACAGGGGGCAACACTGAAGCTTTCTTT
TRBV28	TRBJ1-5	.	.	CASIQGGSNQPQHF	TGTGCCAGCATCCAAGGGGGATCCAATCAGCCCCAGCATTTT
TRBV2	TRBJ2-1	TRBD2	.	CASSRTSGTNEQFF	TGTGCCAGCAGCCGGACTAGCGGGACAAATGAGCAGTTCTTC
TRBV6-1	TRBJ1-2	.	few	CASSTPSRAYGYTF	TGTGCCAGCAGTACACCCTCGAGGGCCTATGGCTACACCTTC
TRBV19	TRBJ1-4	TRBD1	.	CASSIGGGNEKLFF	TGTGCCAGTAGTATTGGAGGGGGCAATGAAAAACTGTTTTTT
TRBV7-9	TRBJ1-1	.	.	CASSLSGNTEAFF	TGTGCCAGCAGCTTATCCGGGAACACTGAAGCTTTCTTT
TRBV10-3	TRBJ2-1	.	.	CAISAGTFYNEQFF	TGTGCCATCAGTGCCGGGACCTTTTACAATGAGCAGTTCTTC
TRBV7-6	TRBJ2-7	.	.	CASSIGTFSSYEQYF	TGTGCCAGCAGTATAGGGACGTTCAGCTCCTACGAGCAGTACTTC
TRBV5-4	TRBJ2-1	TRBD1	.	CASSRDRGNEQFF	TGTGCCAGCAGCAGGGACAGGGGCAATGAGCAGTTCTTC
TRBV11-2	TRBJ1-5	.	medium-sized	CASSLAGRGNQPQHF	TGTGCCAGCAGCTTAGCGGGCAGGGGCAACCAGCCCCAGCATTTT
TRBV15	TRBJ2-6	TRBD1	.	CATPRDRGIGGANVLTF	TGTGCCACACCTCGGGACAGGGGAATCGGTGGGGCCAACGTCCTGACTTTC
TRBV7-6	TRBJ2-7	TRBD1	.	CASSWGTVTPYEQYF	TGTGCCAGCAGCTGGGGGACAGTCACCCCCTACGAGCAGTACTTC
TRBV27	TRBJ2-7	.	.	CATLPAGATYEQYF	TGTGCCACTCTCCCCGCCGGGGCAACCTACGAGCAGTACTTC
TRBV7-2	TRBJ2-1	.	.	CASSSAGANEQFF	TGTGCCAGCAGCTCTGCAGGGGCCAATGAGCAGTTCTTC
TRBV11-2	TRBJ2-2	.	few	CASSFLPGATGELFF	TGTGCCAGCAGCTTCCTTCCCGGAGCCACCGGGGAGCTGTTTTTT
TRBV28	TRBJ1-3	.	.	CASSRQETLRNTIYF	TGTGCCAGCAGTAGACAGGAAACTCTTAGAAACACCATATATTTT
TRBV27	TRBJ2-3	TRBD1	once	CASSYWGQGNADTQYF	TGTGCCAGCAGTTACTGGGGACAGGGGAACGCAGATACGCAGTATTTT
TRBV25-1	TRBJ1-1	.	.	CASSPTQTAEAFF	TGTGCCAGCAGTCCCACTCAGACAGCTGAAGCTTTCTTT
TRBV2	TRBJ2-7	TRBD2	.	CASKPGLAAYEQYF	TGTGCCAGCAAACCGGGACTAGCGGCCTACGAGCAGTACTTC
TRBV27	TRBJ2-7	.	.	CASGLKDSFLYEQYF	TGTGCCAGCGGTCTCAAAGACAGTTTCCTCTACGAGCAGTACTTC
TRBV7-9	TRBJ2-7	.	few	CASSEGLYSYEQYF	TGTGCCAGCAGTGAAGGGTTATATTCCTACGAGCAGTACTTC
TRBV28	TRBJ2-4	.	.	CASSFTRFAKNIQYF	TGTGCCAGCAGCTTCACCAGGTTTGCCAAAAACATTCAGTACTTC
TRBV21-1	TRBJ1-5	.	.	CASQNPNQPQHF	TGTGCCAGCCAAAATCCCAATCAGCCCCAGCATTTT
TRBV5-1	TRBJ1-5	.	.	CASSLQGAQPQHF	TGCGCCAGCAGCTTACAGGGTGCTCAGCCCCAGCATTTT
TRBV27	TRBJ2-3	TRBD2	few	CASTGTSGITDTQYF	TGTGCCAGCACTGGGACTAGCGGGATCACAGATACGCAGTATTTT
TRBV21-1	TRBJ2-6	.	.	CASSKRCEGGGGANVLTF	TGTGCCAGCAGCAAAAGGTGCGAAGGGGGCGGTGGGGCCAACGTCCTGACTTTC
TRBV18	TRBJ2-7	TRBD1	.	CASSGQGAIREQYF	TGTGCCAGCTCAGGACAGGGGGCGATTAGGGAGCAGTACTTC
TRBV15	TRBJ1-4	.	.	CATSRAGTTNEKLFF	TGTGCCACCAGCAGGGCAGGGACTACTAATGAAAAACTGTTTTTT
TRBV6-1	TRBJ2-3	.	.	CASSEGSTDTQYF	TGTGCCAGCAGTGAGGGAAGCACAGATACGCAGTATTTT
TRBV10-1	TRBJ1-4	.	few	CAYTNRDNEKLFF	TGCGCCTATACCAACAGAGATAATGAAAAACTGTTTTTT
TRBV2	TRBJ2-7	.	.	CASRLQEAEQYF	TGTGCCAGCAGGCTACAGGAGGCCGAGCAGTACTTC
TRBV28	TRBJ1-1	.	once	CASSFPGVLNTEAFF	TGTGCCAGCAGTTTCCCAGGAGTTTTGAACACTGAAGCTTTCTTT
TRBV5-1	TRBJ2-7	TRBD2	.	CASSGTSGSVYEQYF	TGCGCCAGCAGCGGGACTAGCGGGAGTGTTTACGAGCAGTACTTC
TRBV5-6	TRBJ1-1	.	.	CASSLDQGSNTEAFF	TGTGCCAGCAGCTTGGATCAGGGGTCGAACACTGAAGCTTTCTTT
TRBV6-1	TRBJ1-4	.	.	CASSEGSTPLNEKLFF	TGTGCCAGCAGTGAGGGATCCACCCCCCTTAATGAAAAACTGTTTTTT
TRBV6-1	TRBJ1-5	.	.	CASLHGGVNQPQHF	TGTGCCAGTCTTCATGGGGGCGTGAATCAGCCCCAGCATTTT
TRBV18	TRBJ1-1	.	.	CASSPVGGSEAFF	TGTGCCAGCTCACCCGTAGGGGGTTCTGAAGCTTTCTTT
TRBV5-1	TRBJ2-7	TRBD1	few	CASSPGPGGYEQYF	TGCGCCAGCAGCCCGGGACCAGGGGGCTACGAGCAGTACTTC